The clone carrying this T cell receptor beta chain is labeled medium-sized. Its antigen is not known. These data originate in a study of CD8 T cells in ankylosing spondylitis. Study-wide findings and caveats: Peripheral blood samples showed relatively rare disease-linked clones, and these clones were CD8+. The study identified a TCR beta motif of eight highly homologous variants that appeared characteristic of ankylosing spondylitis blood.

V lost 10 bases, J lost 5 bases, and 21 bases lay in between. CDR1 is ENHRY, CDR2 SYGVKD, per germline. CDR3 length equals 14 residues. In making TCR beta libraries, quantitative 5'-RACE with molecular barcodes was used. TCRdb called the 5' RACE reads again in MiXCR, with one record for every CDR3 protein. The table has 130,000 to 150,000 distinct CDR3 sequences, 7% to 10% seen once. The V call is TRBV10-3, the J call TRBJ2-7, with D unresolved. This clonotype originated in a male donor with ankylosing spondylitis. Input material: synovial fluid, either unsorted or a sorted T cell fraction (not recorded which). CDR3 loop: CATENSVSGDEQYF. CDR3 coding DNA: TGTGCCACCGAAAATTCGGTCTCTGGGGACGAGCAGTACTTC.